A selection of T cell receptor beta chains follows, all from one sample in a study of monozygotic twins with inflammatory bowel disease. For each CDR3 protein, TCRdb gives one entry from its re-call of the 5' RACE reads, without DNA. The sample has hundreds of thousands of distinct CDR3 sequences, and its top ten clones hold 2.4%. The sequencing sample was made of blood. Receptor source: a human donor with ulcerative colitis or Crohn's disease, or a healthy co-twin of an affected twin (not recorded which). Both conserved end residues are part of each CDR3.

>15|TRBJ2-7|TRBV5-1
CASSLEPLRRFEQYF
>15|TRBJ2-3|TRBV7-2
CASSLRGPGTDTQYF
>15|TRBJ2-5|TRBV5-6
CASSLAVIEQETQYF
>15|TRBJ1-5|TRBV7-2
CASSLRSADNQPQHF
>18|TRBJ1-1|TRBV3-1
CASSRERTGTGRNTEAFF
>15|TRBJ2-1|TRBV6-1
CASSRGGTFYNEQFF
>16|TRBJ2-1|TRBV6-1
CASSQDWGQGRHEQFF
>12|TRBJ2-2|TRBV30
CAWGIGAGELFF
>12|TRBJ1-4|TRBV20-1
CSARQVDEKLFF
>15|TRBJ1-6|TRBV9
CASSVDRGPNSPLHF
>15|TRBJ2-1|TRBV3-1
CASSRLVGSYNEQFF
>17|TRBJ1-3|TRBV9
CASSERGGADAGNTIYF
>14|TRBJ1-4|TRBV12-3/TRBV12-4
CASSTSGGDEKLFF
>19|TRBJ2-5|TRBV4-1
CASSLLGPGAGGIQETQYF
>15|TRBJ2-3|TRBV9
CASSFEGTPTDTQYF
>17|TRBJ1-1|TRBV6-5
CASSYSNRRWLNTEAFF
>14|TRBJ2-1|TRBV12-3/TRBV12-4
CASSIRQGWNEQFF
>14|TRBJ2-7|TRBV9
CASSVGQGWHEQYF
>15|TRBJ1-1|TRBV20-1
CSARDLGEVNTEAFF
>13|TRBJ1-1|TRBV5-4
CASSFDVGRLAFF